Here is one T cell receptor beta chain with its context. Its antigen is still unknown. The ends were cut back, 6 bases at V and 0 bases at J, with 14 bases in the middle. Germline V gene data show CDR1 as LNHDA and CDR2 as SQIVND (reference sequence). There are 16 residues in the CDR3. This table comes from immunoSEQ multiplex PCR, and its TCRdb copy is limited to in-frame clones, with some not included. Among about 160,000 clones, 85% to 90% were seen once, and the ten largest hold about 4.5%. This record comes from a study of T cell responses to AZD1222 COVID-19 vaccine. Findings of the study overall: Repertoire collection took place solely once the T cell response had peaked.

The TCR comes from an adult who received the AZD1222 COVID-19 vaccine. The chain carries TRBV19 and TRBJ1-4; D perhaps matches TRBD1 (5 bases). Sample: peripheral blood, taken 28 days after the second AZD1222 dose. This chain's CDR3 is CASRPDGAATNEKLFF. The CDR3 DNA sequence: TGTGCCAGTAGACCGGACGGGGCTGCAACTAATGAAAAACTGTTTTTT.